These 8 T cell receptor beta chains were sequenced from one sample in a study of blood T cell repertoires in COVID-19. Clones were read by immunoSEQ multiplex PCR, and TCRdb kept only the in-frame ones, dropping some. Here the sample spans approximately 300,000 clones, approximately 90% being singletons. Sequencing was carried out using peripheral blood. These receptors were taken from a woman between 45 and 60 years old who had recovered from COVID-19.

The CDR3 loop is CASSRTGGPYEQYF. Written as DNA, the CDR3 is TGTGCCAGCAGTCGGACAGGTGGGCCCTACGAGCAGTACTTC. The chain combines TRBV6-2 or TRBV6-3 with TRBJ2-7; TRBD1 agrees at 7 bases. The CDR3 spans 14 residues. V trimming: 5 bases; J trimming: 2 bases; junction bases outside the gene matches: 6. Germline-derived CDR1 and CDR2 are MNHEY and SVGEGT.

The chain has TRBV11-2 and TRBJ2-2, with a weak D call TRBD2 (5 bases). The CDR3 sequence is 15 residues long. CDR1 is SGHAT, CDR2 FQNNGV, per germline. V lost 6 bases to trimming and J lost 1 base, with 12 bases between them. This CDR3 reads CASRERAVNTGELFF. As DNA, the CDR3 is TGTGCCAGCAGGGAGAGGGCAGTGAACACCGGGGAGCTGTTTTTT. The full variable domain, its missing parts supplied by reference TRBV11-2 and TRBJ2-2, is EAGVAQSPRYKIIEKRQSVAFWCNPISGHATLYWYQQILGQGPKLLIQFQNNGVVDDSQLPKDRFSAERLKGVDSTLKIQPAKLEDSAVYLCASRERAVNTGELFFGEGSRLTVL.

The DNA of the CDR3 is TGCGCCAGCAGCCAGGGTGACAGGGAATTCTCCTACGAGCAGTACTTC. This gives the protein CASSQGDREFSYEQYF. This chain connects TRBV4-1 to TRBJ2-7; 7 bases align to TRBD1. The germline gives CDR1 MGHRA, CDR2 YSYEKL. The CDR3 runs 16 residues. V lost 3 bases and J lost 0; bases outside the gene matches: 8.

The V call is TRBV27, the J call TRBJ1-2, with 11 positions matching TRBD1. The V and J ends lost 4 bases and 8 bases, in that order; junction bases with no gene match: 3. This CDR3 has 13 residues. The germline CDR1 and CDR2 sequences are MNHEY and SMNVEV (reference sequence). CDR3 sequence: CASSSGDRGGYTF. CDR3 coding DNA: TGTGCCAGCAGTTCGGGGGACAGGGGGGGCTACACCTTC.

This chain joins TRBV2 and TRBJ2-1; TRBD1 is a possible D gene (6 bases). There are 13 residues in the CDR3. The germline V gene encodes CDR1 SNHLY and CDR2 FYNNEI. V was trimmed by 6 bases and J by 12 bases, leaving 18 bases between them. The CDR3 region is CASSAGEGTRQFF. CDR3 sequence (DNA): TGTGCCAGCAGCGCCGGCGAGGGGACACGGCAGTTCTTC.

The chain links TRBV7-2 to TRBJ2-1; TRBD2 aligns across 13 bases. J was trimmed by 6 bases and V by 5 bases; bases with no gene match: 7. In germline, CDR1 is SGHTA, CDR2 FQGNSA. The CDR3 length is 16 residues. CDR3 in DNA: TGTGCCAGCAGCCCTCAACTAGCGGGGGGGCGCAATGAGCAGTTCTTC. Its protein product is CASSPQLAGGRNEQFF.

This chain uses TRBV4-2 with TRBJ1-1, with D hard to call. Between the trimmed V and J ends, which lost 5 bases and 7 bases, there was a span of 11 bases. This CDR3 spans 12 amino acids. CDR1 and CDR2 from the germline V gene are LGHNA and YNFKEQ. CDR3 coding DNA: TGTGCCAGCAGCTCAACCGGGGATGAAGCTTTCTTT. This gives the protein CASSSTGDEAFF.

V gene TRBV11-1 combines with J gene TRBJ1-2, with 8 nucleotides matching TRBD1. Germline lookup yields CDR1 SGHAT and CDR2 FQDESV (reference sequence). The CDR3 length is 15 residues. Trimming took 5 bases from V and 4 from J; bases not matched to a gene: 9. The CDR3 region has the DNA TGTGCCAGCAGCGGTGTGACAGGGGCGAGCTATGGCTACACCTTC. This encodes CASSGVTGASYGYTF.